The 3 T cell receptor beta chains reported below all come from one sample, sequenced in a study of T-cell memory formation after mild COVID-19. TCRdb independently ran MiXCR on the 5' RACE reads; one entry per CDR3 protein. The data hold a few hundred thousand distinct CDR3 sequences, with 15% to 20% observed a single time. The sample consisted of PBMCs or a T cell subset sorted from them (not recorded which). Receptor source: a man younger than 30 who had mild COVID-19 (a few samples of this study predate the infection). Cell type and time point are not known.

Only a few counts were recorded for this clonotype. The chain joins TRBV7-8 to TRBJ2-1; the D gene is possibly TRBD2 (5 bases). Germline loops: CDR1 SGHVS, CDR2 FQNEAQ. Deletions cut 0 bases from V and 6 bases from J, with 6 bases between. The CDR3 totals 13 residues. The CDR3 loop reads CASSLAGINEQFF. In DNA form, the CDR3 reads TGTGCCAGCAGCTTAGCCGGGATCAATGAGCAGTTCTTC.

At least ten counts were recorded for this clonotype. This chain uses TRBV5-1 with TRBJ2-2, with 8 bases aligning to TRBD1. Germline assignment: CDR1 SGHRS and CDR2 YFSETQ. This CDR3 is built from 15 residues. Trimming took 3 bases from V and 4 from J; bases not matched to a gene: 5. The CDR3 nucleotides are TGCGCCAGCAGCTCGGACAGGGTTGGCACCGGGGAGCTGTTTTTT. Encoded protein: CASSSDRVGTGELFF.

This clonotype was counted only a few times. The chain uses TRBV6-5 and TRBJ1-1; 7 positions agree with TRBD1. This CDR3 has 15 amino acids. Germline V CDR1 and CDR2: MNHEY, SVGAGI. After removal of 8 bases from V and 5 bases from J, the junction contained 14 bases not matched to a gene. CDR3 in amino acids: CASWGQRLGVTEAFF. CDR3 nucleotides: TGTGCCAGCTGGGGACAGAGACTAGGTGTGACTGAAGCTTTCTTT.